The rows below give T cell receptor beta chains drawn from one sample of a study of CD8 T cells in ankylosing spondylitis. MiXCR, applied by TCRdb to the 5' RACE reads, yields one record per CDR3 protein. This sample has fewer than 450,000 distinct CDR3 sequences, with over 15% found just once. Sequenced input: blood, either unsorted or a sorted T cell fraction (not recorded which). The receptors shown here come from a male donor with ankylosing spondylitis. The CDR3 runs from the conserved cysteine through the conserved F or W. Fields, in order: J gene, V gene, D gene, clone size, CDR3 DNA, CDR3 protein. A D gene is named only where the DNA matches it firmly. Expanded clones get a size class; other rows say once, few or many, or leave the size out.

TRBJ1-4	TRBV2	.	few	TGTGCCAGCAGGGACGATCGGGCAGGAGGTGAAAAACTGTTTTTT	CASRDDRAGGEKLFF
TRBJ2-1	TRBV20-1	TRBD2	few	TGCAGTGCTATGTATAGCGGGAGGGCCTACAATGAGCAGTTCTTC	CSAMYSGRAYNEQFF
TRBJ2-1	TRBV20-1	.	.	TGCAGTGCTAGAGCTGGACGGAGATTGGACAATGAGCAGTTCTTC	CSARAGRRLDNEQFF
TRBJ2-4	TRBV12-3/TRBV12-4	.	few	TGTGCCAGCAGTGTCAGGGCGGCCGCCAAAAACATTCAGTACTTC	CASSVRAAAKNIQYF
TRBJ1-1	TRBV12-5	TRBD1	.	TGTGCTAGTGGTCAATCGGGACAGATGAACACTGAAGCTTTCTTT	CASGQSGQMNTEAFF
TRBJ2-6	TRBV6-1	.	few	TGTGCCAGCACCACATCTGGGGCCAACGTCCTGACTTTC	CASTTSGANVLTF
TRBJ2-2	TRBV9	.	.	TGTGCCAGCAGCGTAGATTACGACACCGGGGAGCTGTTTTTT	CASSVDYDTGELFF
TRBJ1-4	TRBV12-3/TRBV12-4	.	many	TGTGCCAGCCAGGGAGCCGGGGGCTTTGAAAAACTGTTTTTT	CASQGAGGFEKLFF
TRBJ1-2	TRBV6-1	TRBD1	few	TGTGCCAGCAGTACGGGACAGGGGGCTAACTATGGCTACACCTTC	CASSTGQGANYGYTF
TRBJ1-1	TRBV7-9	.	few	TGTGCCAGCAGCTTAGCGGGTTTAGCGGGCACTGAAGCTTTCTTT	CASSLAGLAGTEAFF
TRBJ1-2	TRBV12-3/TRBV12-4	.	few	TGTGCCAGCAGTTTTTTAGGGCGGCCTAACTATGGCTACACCTTC	CASSFLGRPNYGYTF
TRBJ1-2	TRBV3-1	.	few	TGTGCCAGCAGCCGTGGCAGCGATAACTATGGCTGCACCTTC	CASSRGSDNYGCTF
TRBJ1-1	TRBV27	.	.	TGTGCCAGCAGTTTTCAGGGCCCGGACACTGAAGCTTTCTTT	CASSFQGPDTEAFF
TRBJ1-6	TRBV28	.	.	TGTGCCAGCAGTTTGATCGCCCTCGGTGCAGGTCGGCCCCTCCACTTT	CASSLIALGAGRPLHF
TRBJ1-5	TRBV12-3/TRBV12-4	.	few	TGTGCCAGCAGCTCCCAATCATCCCCCAATCAGCCCCAGCATTTT	CASSSQSSPNQPQHF
TRBJ1-1	TRBV29-1	.	once	TGCAGCGGCGAATTGACGCAGAACACTGAAGCTTTCTTT	CSGELTQNTEAFF
TRBJ2-2	TRBV9	.	few	TGTGCCAGCAGCGTAGACAAAAACACCGGGGAGCTGTTTTTT	CASSVDKNTGELFF
TRBJ1-4	TRBV5-1	.	.	TGCGCCAGCAGCTCGCGGGGGACGGGTAATGAAAAACTGTTTTTT	CASSSRGTGNEKLFF
TRBJ1-2	TRBV14	.	few	TGTGCCAGCAGCCAAGCGAGCAGGGCTAACTATGGCTACACCTTC	CASSQASRANYGYTF
TRBJ2-7	TRBV28	.	few	TGTGCCAGCAGTTCCTCGGACGTTAGCTACGAGCAGTACTTC	CASSSSDVSYEQYF
TRBJ1-1	TRBV11-2	.	.	TGTGCCAGCAGCTTCACCACTCAGAGGTCGAACACTGAAGCTTTCTTT	CASSFTTQRSNTEAFF
TRBJ2-7	TRBV11-2	.	.	TGTGCCAGCAGCTCCGAAATGGCGGGACGGGCGATCGGGCGGGAGCAGTACTTC	CASSSEMAGRAIGREQYF
TRBJ2-3	TRBV7-9	TRBD2	few	TGTGCCAGCAGCCTTGGGGGGGACGATACGCAGTATTTT	CASSLGGDDTQYF
TRBJ2-3	TRBV6-2/TRBV6-3	TRBD2	few	TGTGCCAGCGCCCGACTAGCGGGGACCTTCACAGATACGCAGTATTTT	CASARLAGTFTDTQYF
TRBJ2-1	TRBV27	TRBD1	few	TGTGCCAGCAGTTTGGGGGACAGGGTTGGTCGGGAGCAGTTCTTC	CASSLGDRVGREQFF
TRBJ1-1	TRBV2	TRBD1	.	TGTGCCAGCGAGGGACAGGGAAGGACTGAAGCTTTCTTT	CASEGQGRTEAFF
TRBJ2-3	TRBV25-1	.	few	TGTGCCAGCAGTGAATGGGCAGATAGCACAGATACGCAGTATTTT	CASSEWADSTDTQYF
TRBJ1-5	TRBV6-5	.	few	TGTGCCAGCAGTTATAATGCCCGGCAGCCCCAGCATTTT	CASSYNARQPQHF
TRBJ1-1	TRBV11-2	.	.	TGTGCCAGCAGCTTAGGTTTAGGGTGGGGAAACACTGAAGCTTTCTTT	CASSLGLGWGNTEAFF
TRBJ2-1	TRBV12-3/TRBV12-4	TRBD1	many	TGTGCCAGCAGTCTGGACAGGGGACATTACAATGAGCAGTTCTTC	CASSLDRGHYNEQFF
TRBJ1-3	TRBV4-1	.	.	TGCGCCAGCAGCCAGGACGGCACAGGGCCCCTCTCTGGAAACACCATATATTTT	CASSQDGTGPLSGNTIYF
TRBJ2-4	TRBV7-2	.	.	TGTGCCAGCAGCCAACACCTTATAGCCAAAAACATTCAGTACTTC	CASSQHLIAKNIQYF
TRBJ1-1	TRBV3-1	.	.	TGTGCCAGCAGCCAATTCGGGCTTAACACTGAAGCTTTCTTT	CASSQFGLNTEAFF
TRBJ2-7	TRBV24-1	.	.	TGTGCCACCAGTGATCCCTCGGACTTAGGCGAGCAGTACTTC	CATSDPSDLGEQYF
TRBJ1-1	TRBV7-2	.	.	TGTGCCAGCAGCGTCCGGGAAGGCACTGAAGCTTTCTTT	CASSVREGTEAFF
TRBJ2-5	TRBV2	TRBD1	.	TGTGCCAGCAGGAGGGGGACAGAAGAGACCCAGTACTTC	CASRRGTEETQYF
TRBJ2-4	TRBV20-1	TRBD1	.	TGCAGTGCTAGAGATAGCGGACAGGGGGTCAAAAACATTCAGTACTTC	CSARDSGQGVKNIQYF
TRBJ1-4	TRBV7-9	.	few	TGTGCCAGTCGGGGGGCTCCGGGGGAAAAACTGTTTTTT	CASRGAPGEKLFF
TRBJ2-2	TRBV2	.	.	TGTGCCAGCAGTGATGATGGCGGGGAGCTGTTTTTT	CASSDDGGELFF
TRBJ1-1	TRBV15	.	few	TGTGCCACCAGCAACAGGAACACTGAAGCTTTCTTT	CATSNRNTEAFF
TRBJ1-6	TRBV4-3	.	few	TGCGCCAGCAGCCAAGATATGGGGGAATCACCCCTCCACTTT	CASSQDMGESPLHF
TRBJ2-3	TRBV11-3	.	many	TGTGCCAGCAGCTTAACCGGCAGCACAGATACGCAGTATTTT	CASSLTGSTDTQYF
TRBJ1-2	TRBV4-3	.	many	TGCGCCAGCAGCCAAGGTACAGGGTTGAACTATGGCTACACCTTC	CASSQGTGLNYGYTF
TRBJ2-2	TRBV28	TRBD2	.	TGTGCCAGCCAAAGACCGGGACTAATCTCCACCGGGGAGCTGTTTTTT	CASQRPGLISTGELFF
TRBJ1-1	TRBV14	.	few	TGTGCCAGCAGCCAAGCGCAGGACACTGAAGCTTTCTTT	CASSQAQDTEAFF
TRBJ2-1	TRBV28	.	.	TGTGCCAGCAGTTCCCTGGGCGAGGCTTTATACAATGAGCAGTTCTTC	CASSSLGEALYNEQFF
TRBJ2-7	TRBV10-3	.	.	TGTGCCATCAGTGAGGGACCTCCCTACGAGCAGTACTTC	CAISEGPPYEQYF
TRBJ2-7	TRBV12-3/TRBV12-4	.	.	TGTGCCAGCAGTTTCCCCACCTTGGACGGTCGATACGAGCAGTACTTC	CASSFPTLDGRYEQYF